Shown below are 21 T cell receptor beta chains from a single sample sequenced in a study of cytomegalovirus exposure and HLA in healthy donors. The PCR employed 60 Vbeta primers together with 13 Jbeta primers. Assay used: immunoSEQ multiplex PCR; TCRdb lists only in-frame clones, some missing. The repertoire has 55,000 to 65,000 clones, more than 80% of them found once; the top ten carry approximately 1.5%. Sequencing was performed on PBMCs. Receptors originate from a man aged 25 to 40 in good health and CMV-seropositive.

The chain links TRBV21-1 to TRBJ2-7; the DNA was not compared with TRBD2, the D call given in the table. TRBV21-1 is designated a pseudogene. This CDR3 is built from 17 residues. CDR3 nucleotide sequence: TGTGCCAGCAGCAAAGAGGTCCCGGGTAGCGGGCCCTACGAGCAGTACTTC. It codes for CASSKEVPGSGPYEQYF.

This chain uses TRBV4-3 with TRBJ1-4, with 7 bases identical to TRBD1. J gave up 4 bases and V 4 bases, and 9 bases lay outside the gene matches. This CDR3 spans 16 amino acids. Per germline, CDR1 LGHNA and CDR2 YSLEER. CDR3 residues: CASSRMGQIINEKLFF. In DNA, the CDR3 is TGCGCCAGCAGCCGAATGGGACAGATAATTAATGAAAAACTGTTTTTT.

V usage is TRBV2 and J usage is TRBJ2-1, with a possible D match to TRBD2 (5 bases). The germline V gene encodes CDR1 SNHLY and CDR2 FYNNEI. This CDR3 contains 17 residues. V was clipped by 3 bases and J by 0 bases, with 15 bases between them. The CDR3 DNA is TGTGCCAGCAGTGAGGACTTCATGGGGAGCTCCTACAATGAGCAGTTCTTC. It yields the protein CASSEDFMGSSYNEQFF.

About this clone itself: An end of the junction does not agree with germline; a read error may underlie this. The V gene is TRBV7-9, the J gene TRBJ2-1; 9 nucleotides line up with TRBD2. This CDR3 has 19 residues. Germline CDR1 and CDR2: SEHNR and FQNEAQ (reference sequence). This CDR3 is CSSSLARGSGSLSHNEQFF. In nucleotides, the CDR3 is TGTTCCAGCAGCTTAGCGCGCGGTAGCGGGAGCTTGAGCCACAATGAGCAGTTCTTC.

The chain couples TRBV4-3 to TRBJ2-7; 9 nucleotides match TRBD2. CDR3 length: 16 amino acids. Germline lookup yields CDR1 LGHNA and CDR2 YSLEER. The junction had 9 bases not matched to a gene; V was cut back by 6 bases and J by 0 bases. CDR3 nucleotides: TGCGCCAGCAGTCCTATTAGCGGGAGCCCCTCCTACGAGCAGTACTTC. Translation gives CASSPISGSPSYEQYF.

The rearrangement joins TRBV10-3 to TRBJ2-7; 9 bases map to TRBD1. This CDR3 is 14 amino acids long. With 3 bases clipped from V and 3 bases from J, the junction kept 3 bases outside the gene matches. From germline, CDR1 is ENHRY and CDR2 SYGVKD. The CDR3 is CAISDGQGSYEQYF. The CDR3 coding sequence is TGTGCCATCAGTGACGGACAGGGGAGCTACGAGCAGTACTTC.

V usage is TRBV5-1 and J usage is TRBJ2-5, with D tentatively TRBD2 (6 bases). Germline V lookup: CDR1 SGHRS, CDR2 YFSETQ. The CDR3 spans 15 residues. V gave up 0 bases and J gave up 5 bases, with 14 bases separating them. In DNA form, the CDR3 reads TGCGCCAGCAGCTTGGCCGGGGGAATTGAGGAGACCCAGTACTTC. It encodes CASSLAGGIEETQYF.

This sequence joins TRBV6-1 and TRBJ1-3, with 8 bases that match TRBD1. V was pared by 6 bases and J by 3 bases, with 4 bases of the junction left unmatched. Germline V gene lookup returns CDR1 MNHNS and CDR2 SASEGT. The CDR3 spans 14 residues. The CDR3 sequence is CASSTGGGGNTIYF. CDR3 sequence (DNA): TGTGCCAGCAGCACAGGGGGGGGTGGAAACACCATATATTTT.

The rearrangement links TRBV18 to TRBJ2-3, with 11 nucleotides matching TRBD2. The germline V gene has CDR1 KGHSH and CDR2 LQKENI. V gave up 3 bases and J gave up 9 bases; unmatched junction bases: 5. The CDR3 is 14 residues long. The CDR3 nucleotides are TGTGCCAGCTCACCTCAGACTAGCGGGAACACGCAGTATTTT. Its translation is CASSPQTSGNTQYF.

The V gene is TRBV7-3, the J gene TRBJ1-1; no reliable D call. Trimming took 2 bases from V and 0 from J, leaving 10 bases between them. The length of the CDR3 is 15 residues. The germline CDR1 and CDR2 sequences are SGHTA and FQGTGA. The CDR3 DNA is TGTGCCAGCAGCTTATCGGGAGGCCTGAACACTGAAGCTTTCTTT. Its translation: CASSLSGGLNTEAFF.

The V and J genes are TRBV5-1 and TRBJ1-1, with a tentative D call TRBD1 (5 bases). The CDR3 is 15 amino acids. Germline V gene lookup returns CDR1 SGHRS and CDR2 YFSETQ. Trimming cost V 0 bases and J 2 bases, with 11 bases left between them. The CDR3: CASSLVQVLNTEAFF. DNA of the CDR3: TGCGCCAGCAGCTTGGTACAGGTTCTCAACACTGAAGCTTTCTTT. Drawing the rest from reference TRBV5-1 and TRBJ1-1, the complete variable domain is KAGVTQTPRYLIKTRGQQVTLSCSPISGHRSVSWYQQTPGQGLQFLFEYFSETQRNKGNFPGRFSGRQFSNSRSEMNVSTLELGDSALYLCASSLVQVLNTEAFFGQGTRLTVV.

The CDR3 DNA sequence: TGTGCCAGCAGCCGTAGACAGGGGGCCGGGCAGCCCCAGCATTTT. Translation: CASSRRQGAGQPQHF. V gene TRBV14 combines with J gene TRBJ1-5; TRBD1 agrees at 10 bases. The germline gives CDR1 SGHDN, CDR2 FVKESK. The J segment lost 7 bases and the V segment lost 4 bases, leaving 7 bases of the junction unmatched. The CDR3 runs to 15 residues.

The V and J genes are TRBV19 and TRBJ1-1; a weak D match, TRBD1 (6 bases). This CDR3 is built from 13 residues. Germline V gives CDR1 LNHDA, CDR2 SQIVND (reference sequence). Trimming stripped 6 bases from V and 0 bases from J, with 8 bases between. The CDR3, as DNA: TGTGCCAGTAGAAGGACAGTGAACACTGAAGCTTTCTTT. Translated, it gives CASRRTVNTEAFF.

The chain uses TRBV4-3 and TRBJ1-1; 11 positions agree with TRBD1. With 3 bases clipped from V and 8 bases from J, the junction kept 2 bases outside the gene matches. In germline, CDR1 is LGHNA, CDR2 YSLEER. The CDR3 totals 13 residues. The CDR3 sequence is CASSQGQGVEAFF. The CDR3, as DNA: TGCGCCAGCAGCCAGGGACAGGGGGTAGAAGCTTTCTTT.

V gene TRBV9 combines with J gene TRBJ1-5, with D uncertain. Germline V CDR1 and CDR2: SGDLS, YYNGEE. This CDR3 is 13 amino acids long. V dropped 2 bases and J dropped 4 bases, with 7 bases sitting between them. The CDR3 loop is CASSVAVNQPQHF. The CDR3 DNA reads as TGTGCCAGCAGCGTGGCAGTAAATCAGCCCCAGCATTTT.

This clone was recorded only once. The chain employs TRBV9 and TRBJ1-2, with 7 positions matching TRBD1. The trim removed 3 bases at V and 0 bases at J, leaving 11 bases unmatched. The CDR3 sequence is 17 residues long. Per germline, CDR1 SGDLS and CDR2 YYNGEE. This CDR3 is CASSATTGTDSNYGYTF. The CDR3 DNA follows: TGTGCCAGCAGCGCCACAACCGGGACAGACTCTAACTATGGCTACACCTTC.

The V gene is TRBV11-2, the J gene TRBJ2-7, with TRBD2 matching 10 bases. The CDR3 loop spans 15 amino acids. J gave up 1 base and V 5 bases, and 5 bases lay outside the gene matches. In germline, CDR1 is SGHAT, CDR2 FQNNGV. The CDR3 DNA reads TGTGCCAGCAGCATCCGACTAGCGGGTTCCTACGAGCAGTACTTC. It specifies CASSIRLAGSYEQYF.

CDR3 residues: CASSDPGQGAEQYF. CDR3 DNA: TGTGCCAGCTCAGATCCGGGACAGGGGGCCGAGCAGTACTTC. This chain uses TRBV18 with TRBJ2-7; 12 nucleotides align to TRBD1. V shed 5 bases and J 6 bases; nucleotides not matched to a gene: 5. CDR3 length: 14 residues. Germline V CDR1 and CDR2: KGHSH, LQKENI.

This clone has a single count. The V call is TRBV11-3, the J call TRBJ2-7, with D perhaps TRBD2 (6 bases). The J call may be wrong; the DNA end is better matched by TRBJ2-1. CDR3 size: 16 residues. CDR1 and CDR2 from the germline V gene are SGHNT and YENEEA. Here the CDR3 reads CASSPKLWTGEDEQFF. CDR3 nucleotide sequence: TGTGCCAGCAGTCCTAAACTATGGACGGGGGAGGATGAGCAGTTCTTC.

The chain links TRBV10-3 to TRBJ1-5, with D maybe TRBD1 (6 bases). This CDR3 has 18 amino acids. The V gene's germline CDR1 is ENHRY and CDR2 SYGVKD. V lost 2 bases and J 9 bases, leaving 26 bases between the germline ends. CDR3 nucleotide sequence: TGTGCCATCAGTGAGGGAGAAGACAGGAGCGGCGGGAGTGGGCCCCAGCATTTT. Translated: CAISEGEDRSGGSGPQHF.

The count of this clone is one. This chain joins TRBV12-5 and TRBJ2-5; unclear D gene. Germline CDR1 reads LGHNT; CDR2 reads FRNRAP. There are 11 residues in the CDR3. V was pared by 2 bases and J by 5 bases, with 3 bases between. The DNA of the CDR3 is TGTGCTAGTGGTTTGCTGGAGACCCAGTACTTC. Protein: CASGLLETQYF. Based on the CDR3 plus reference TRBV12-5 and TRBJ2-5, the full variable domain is DARVTQTPRHKVTEMGQEVTMRCQPILGHNTVFWYRQTMMQGLELLAYFRNRAPLDDSGMPKDRFSAEMPDATLATLKIQPSEPRDSAVYFCASGLLETQYFGPGTRLLVL.